The 26 T cell receptor beta chains below were found in one sample sequenced in a study of shared clonotypes between healthy human individuals (dated by TCRdb to the early 2020s). Libraries were prepared through the immunoSEQ multiplex PCR assay. TCRdb obtained this table from immuneACCESS and retained in-frame rearrangements with V and J assigned. These tables miss some clones; where compared with another copy, unresolved V genes account for less than half of the shortfall, and the remainder is unexplained. The table for this sample lists some 2 million clones; 95% of them were counted only once. Roughly 0.13% of the sample is in the top ten clones. The sequencing sample was made of naive CD4+ T cells sorted from blood. According to the study, the label for this sample's cell subset or site signals: CD45RA+ positively selected. The receptors here all came from a man younger than 30 in good health.

The CDR3: CASSPPQEFLETQYF. CDR3 coding DNA: TGTGCCAGCTCACCGCCTCAGGAATTTTTGGAGACCCAGTACTTC. The chain carries TRBV18 and TRBJ2-5; D not certain. The CDR3 contains 15 residues. The V end was cut by 3 bases, the J end by 5 bases, with 16 bases between. Germline V gene lookup returns CDR1 KGHSH and CDR2 LQKENI.

Points on this clone: The identical CDR3 is also encoded by other nucleotide sequences in the sample. The chain joins TRBV11-3 to TRBJ2-3; D is uncertain. The CDR3 is made up of 11 amino acids. The V end lost 4 bases, the J end lost 5 bases, and 4 bases lay between the germline ends. In germline, CDR1 is SGHNT, CDR2 YENEEA. CDR3 sequence: CASSSGDTQYF. The CDR3 DNA reads TGTGCCAGCAGCTCAGGAGATACGCAGTATTTT.

With respect to this clone: A much larger clone lies one base from this, so it may be a read error. The chain recombines TRBV7-9 with TRBJ1-2; TRBD1 agrees at 8 bases. Germline lookup yields CDR1 SEHNR and CDR2 FQNEAQ (reference sequence). J was trimmed by 2 bases and V by 7 bases; bases with no gene match: 3. The CDR3 extends over 13 amino acids. For the CDR3, the DNA is TGTGCCAGCATCCGGACAGGGAACTATGGCTACACCTTC. Translation: CASIRTGNYGYTF.

The chain links TRBV7-8 to TRBJ1-4, with unresolved D. Trimming took off 5 bases at V and 8 bases at J, with 18 bases between the two ends. The germline V gene encodes CDR1 SGHVS and CDR2 FQNEAQ. The CDR3 covers 15 residues. The CDR3 loop is CASSPGGTGNEKLFF. CDR3 bases: TGTGCCAGCAGCCCGGGAGGCACCGGGAACGAAAAACTGTTTTTT. Based on the CDR3 plus reference TRBV7-8 and TRBJ1-4, the full variable domain is GAGVSQSPRYKVAKRGQDVALRCDPISGHVSLFWYQQALGQGPEFLTYFQNEAQLDKSGLPSDRFFAERPEGSVSTLKIQRTQQEDSAVYLCASSPGGTGNEKLFFGSGTQLSVL.

A remark on this clone: Other DNA sequences of this sample code for an identical CDR3. The chain employs TRBV11-2 and TRBJ2-7; TRBD2 aligns across 8 bases. V lost 5 bases to trimming and J lost 0 bases; unmatched junction nucleotides: 3. The CDR3 consists of 14 residues. CDR1 is SGHAT, CDR2 FQNNGV, per germline. Here the CDR3 reads CASSLGGASYEQYF. DNA of the CDR3: TGTGCCAGCAGCCTCGGGGGGGCCTCCTACGAGCAGTACTTC. Supplemented by reference TRBV11-2 and TRBJ2-7, the full variable domain reads EAGVAQSPRYKIIEKRQSVAFWCNPISGHATLYWYQQILGQGPKLLIQFQNNGVVDDSQLPKDRFSAERLKGVDSTLKIQPAKLEDSAVYLCASSLGGASYEQYFGPGTRLTVT.

Comments on this clone: Different DNA sequences within this sample yield the same CDR3. This sequence joins TRBV5-1 and TRBJ2-2; D is perhaps TRBD1 (6 bases). The germline V gene has CDR1 SGHRS and CDR2 YFSETQ. V lost 1 base and J 1 base, leaving 8 bases between the germline ends. The CDR3 extends over 15 amino acids. CDR3 bases: TGCGCCAGCAGCTTGACAGGGCTGAACACCGGGGAGCTGTTTTTT. Translation: CASSLTGLNTGELFF.

The gene calls are TRBV5-4 and TRBJ2-5, with 12 positions matching TRBD1. This CDR3 has 15 residues. CDR1 is SGHNT and CDR2 is YYREEE in the germline V gene (reference sequence). V lost 3 bases to trimming and J lost 1 base; unmatched junction nucleotides: 1. The CDR3 loop is CASSSGQGAQETQYF. CDR3 DNA sequence: TGTGCCAGCAGCTCGGGACAGGGGGCCCAAGAGACCCAGTACTTC.

This chain joins TRBV21-1 and TRBJ2-3; the table assigns TRBD1, which was not confirmed against the DNA. TRBV21-1 is termed a pseudogene. The CDR3 has 16 amino acids. The CDR3 here is CASSTFAQGKFSTQYF. CDR3 DNA sequence: TGTGCCAGCAGTACCTTCGCACAGGGGAAATTTAGTACGCAGTATTTT.

This clone was recorded a few times. J is TRBJ1-1 and V is TRBV7-9; 9 bases are a match to TRBD1. CDR3 length: 18 amino acids. V trimming: 2 bases; J trimming: 6 bases; junction bases outside the gene matches: 16. Germline values: CDR1 SEHNR, CDR2 FQNEAQ (reference sequence). This chain's CDR3 is CASSLFLGTGNSRAEAFF. CDR3 coding DNA: TGTGCCAGCAGCTTATTTCTTGGGACAGGGAATTCCAGGGCTGAAGCTTTCTTT.

On this clone: This specimen includes other DNA sequences encoding the same CDR3. This CDR3 reads CASSLTDTQYF. The CDR3 DNA reads TGTGCCAGCAGCCTCACAGATACGCAGTATTTT. J is TRBJ2-3 and V is TRBV11-3; D is uncertain. Between the trimmed V and J ends, which lost 5 bases and 2 bases, there was a span of 2 bases. Germline CDR1 is SGHNT and CDR2 is YENEEA. The CDR3 is 11 amino acids.

CDR3 in DNA: TGTGCCATCAGCGCGGGACAGGGGCTTGGGCGAAATGGCTACACCTTC. It specifies CAISAGQGLGRNGYTF. The chain has TRBV10-3 and TRBJ1-2, with 10 nucleotides matching TRBD1. Per the germline V gene, CDR1 is ENHRY and CDR2 is SYGVKD. CDR3 length: 16 residues. The ends lost 6 bases at V and 6 bases at J; junction bases unmatched: 13.

About this clone: One end of the junction does not line up with germline, which may come from a read error. The gene calls are TRBV27 and TRBJ2-7; D unclear. The germline V gene has CDR1 MNHEY and CDR2 SMNVEV (reference sequence). This CDR3 spans 10 amino acids. CDR3 residues: CASSSTMQPF. The DNA of the CDR3 is TGTGCCAGCAGTTCAACCATGCAGCCCTTC.

The chain recombines TRBV18 with TRBJ2-3; D perhaps matches TRBD2 (5 bases). The CDR3 runs 14 residues. Per the germline V gene, CDR1 is KGHSH and CDR2 is LQKENI. The V and J ends lost 2 bases and 1 base respectively, with 7 bases between them. CDR3 nucleotide sequence: TGTGCCAGCTCACCAAGCGGCCGCACAGATACGCAGTATTTT. This encodes CASSPSGRTDTQYF.

J is TRBJ2-5 and V is TRBV5-4; 12 nucleotides line up with TRBD2. Germline loops: CDR1 SGHNT, CDR2 YYREEE (reference sequence). Trimming removed 4 bases from V and 5 bases from J; junction bases left unmatched: 9. The CDR3 is 16 residues long. The CDR3: CASSQPLAGGRETQYF. The CDR3, as DNA: TGTGCCAGCAGCCAGCCGCTAGCGGGGGGGCGGGAGACCCAGTACTTC.

Notes on this clone: Different DNA sequences within this sample yield the same CDR3. V is TRBV5-1 and J is TRBJ2-2; D not certain. Trimming took off 0 bases at V and 2 bases at J, with 5 bases between the two ends. CDR3 length: 14 residues. Per the germline V gene, CDR1 is SGHRS and CDR2 is YFSETQ. This CDR3 is CASSLASNTGELFF. The CDR3 nucleotides read TGCGCCAGCAGCTTGGCCAGCAACACCGGGGAGCTGTTTTTT.

The V call is TRBV2, the J call TRBJ2-3; 9 bases align to TRBD2. The CDR3 length is 16 residues. V lost 6 bases and J lost 2; bases outside the gene matches: 9. Germline CDR1 and CDR2: SNHLY and FYNNEI. CDR3 loop: CASRGWTSVNTDTQYF. The CDR3, as DNA: TGTGCCAGCAGGGGGTGGACTAGCGTAAACACAGATACGCAGTATTTT. Together with reference TRBV2 and TRBJ2-3, the CDR3 gives the full variable domain: EPEVTQTPSHQVTQMGQEVILRCVPISNHLYFYWYRQILGQKVEFLVSFYNNEISEKSEIFDDQFSVERPDGSNFTLKIRSTKLEDSAMYFCASRGWTSVNTDTQYFGPGTRLTVL.

For the CDR3, the DNA is TGTGCCAGCTCCCTCCCCCAGTTACATCAGCCCCAGCATTTT. Amino acid sequence: CASSLPQLHQPQHF. The V call is TRBV28, the J call TRBJ1-5; D is ambiguous. Germline V gene sequence: CDR1 MDHEN, CDR2 SYDVKM. The CDR3 sequence is 14 residues long. V was trimmed by 8 bases and J by 5 bases, leaving 16 bases between them.

This chain uses TRBV28 with TRBJ2-7; the D call may be TRBD1 or TRBD2 (5 bases each). Germline V lookup: CDR1 MDHEN, CDR2 SYDVKM. This CDR3 has 14 residues. The V and J ends lost 2 bases and 6 bases respectively, with 14 bases between them. The CDR3 here is CASSLGTHLLEQYF. DNA for the CDR3: TGTGCCAGCAGTTTAGGGACGCACCTCCTCGAGCAGTACTTC.

This rearrangement joins TRBV5-1 to TRBJ2-6; TRBD2 agrees at 11 bases. With 4 bases clipped from V and 3 bases from J, the junction kept 15 bases outside the gene matches. This CDR3 spans 20 amino acids. Germline CDR1 is SGHRS and CDR2 is YFSETQ. CDR3 region: CASSPVGTSGPKVGANVLTF. CDR3 in DNA: TGCGCCAGCAGCCCGGTTGGGACTAGCGGCCCCAAGGTTGGGGCCAACGTCCTGACTTTC. The variable domain in full, with the rest retrieved from reference TRBV5-1 and TRBJ2-6, is KAGVTQTPRYLIKTRGQQVTLSCSPISGHRSVSWYQQTPGQGLQFLFEYFSETQRNKGNFPGRFSGRQFSNSRSEMNVSTLELGDSALYLCASSPVGTSGPKVGANVLTFGAGSRLTVL.

The rearrangement joins TRBV28 to TRBJ1-1; 7 nucleotides align to TRBD1. The CDR3 has 13 amino acids. The germline V gene has CDR1 MDHEN and CDR2 SYDVKM. Trimming removed 7 bases from V and 4 bases from J; junction bases left unmatched: 6. For the CDR3, the DNA is TGTGCCAGCAATGTGAGGGGGCTCACTGAAGCTTTCTTT. Amino acids: CASNVRGLTEAFF.

The rearrangement links TRBV6-5 to TRBJ1-1; D is ambiguous. From germline, CDR1 is MNHEY and CDR2 SVGAGI. V was trimmed by 2 bases and J by 4 bases, leaving 8 bases between them. CDR3 size: 13 residues. The CDR3 sequence: CASSYIAATEAFF. CDR3 in DNA: TGTGCCAGCAGTTACATCGCAGCCACTGAAGCTTTCTTT.

The chain's CDR3 is CASSETAYGYTF. CDR3 coding DNA: TGCGCCAGCAGTGAGACAGCCTATGGCTACACCTTC. The chain has TRBV10-2 and TRBJ1-2, with no clear D. Germline V gene data show CDR1 as WSHSY and CDR2 as SAAADI. The CDR3 consists of 12 residues. The V end lost 2 bases, the J end lost 4 bases, and 5 bases lay between the germline ends.

This clone was detected a few times. Different DNA sequences within this sample yield the same CDR3. V is TRBV2 and J is TRBJ2-7; D remains ambiguous. The CDR3 has 11 amino acids. Germline V gene sequence: CDR1 SNHLY, CDR2 FYNNEI. Trimming pared 6 bases from V and 1 base from J, leaving 4 bases between. In nucleotides, the CDR3 is TGTGCCAGCAGAAGTTCCTACGAGCAGTACTTC. Its translation is CASRSSYEQYF. The variable domain in full, with the rest retrieved from reference TRBV2 and TRBJ2-7, is EPEVTQTPSHQVTQMGQEVILRCVPISNHLYFYWYRQILGQKVEFLVSFYNNEISEKSEIFDDQFSVERPDGSNFTLKIRSTKLEDSAMYFCASRSSYEQYFGPGTRLTVT.

The chain recombines TRBV28 with TRBJ1-2, with a tentative D call TRBD1 (5 bases). CDR3 length equals 14 residues. Germline CDR1 reads MDHEN; CDR2 reads SYDVKM. V lost 1 base and J lost 6, with 12 bases in between. This CDR3 reads CASSLFLQGHGYTF. The CDR3 nucleotides are TGTGCCAGCAGTTTATTTCTCCAGGGCCATGGCTACACCTTC.

The V gene is TRBV19, the J gene TRBJ2-2; D uncertain. This CDR3 has 15 residues. CDR1 is LNHDA, CDR2 SQIVND, per germline (reference sequence). Trimming pared 5 bases from V and 1 base from J, leaving 11 bases between. The CDR3 bases are TGTGCCAGTAGTCCCCAAGTCCGGAACACCGGGGAGCTGTTTTTT. This codes for CASSPQVRNTGELFF. The full variable domain, with the rest looked up from reference TRBV19 and TRBJ2-2, is DGGITQSPKYLFRKEGQNVTLSCEQNLNHDAMYWYRQDPGQGLRLIYYSQIVNDFQKGDIAEGYSVSREKKESFPLTVTSAQKNPTAFYLCASSPQVRNTGELFFGEGSRLTVL.

V and J are TRBV18 and TRBJ2-7; the match to TRBD1 covers 9 bases. V was pared by 4 bases and J by 3 bases, with 7 bases of the junction left unmatched. Looked up from germline, CDR1 is KGHSH and CDR2 is LQKENI. The CDR3 runs to 15 residues. The CDR3 nucleotides read TGTGCCAGCTCACGAGAGACAGGGGGACACTACGAGCAGTACTTC. Translation: CASSRETGGHYEQYF.